Listed here is a single T cell receptor (beta chain). Authors of the study amplified TCR beta CDR3 regions from RNA transcripts. When the TCR CDR3 underwent first-round RT-PCR, the HTBI primer set was used. Via MiXCR, TCRdb re-called the multiplex PCR reads, giving one row per CDR3 protein. The sample includes hundreds of thousands of distinct CDR3 sequences, 17% seen only once; the top ten take around 57%. Germline-derived CDR1 and CDR2 are MGHDK and SYGVNS. The ends were cut back, 8 bases at V and 1 base at J, with 8 bases in the middle. The CDR3 runs to 13 residues. This entry belongs to a study of T cells in Graves' hyperthyroidism and ophthalmopathy.

The TCR comes from a woman aged 55-70 years with Graves' ophthalmopathy. The chain couples TRBV25-1 to TRBJ2-2; TRBD1 is a possible D gene (6 bases). The sequenced sample consisted of blood. The chain's CDR3 is CASLDRNTGELFF. The CDR3, as DNA: TGTGCCAGCTTGGACAGGAACACCGGGGAGCTGTTTTTT.